A single sample gave rise to the 21 T cell receptor beta chains below, sequenced in a study of post-analysis software for immune sequencing data. cDNA libraries for TCR beta contained unique molecular identifiers. From the PCR reads, TCRdb called clonotypes with MiXCR, one entry per CDR3 protein. The sample holds about 820,000 distinct CDR3 sequences; about 57% are singletons and the top ten take 4.6%. These receptors have no known antigen. General study results and limits: When patients were compared with controls, a handful of TRBV segments were more frequent, TRBV5-6, TRBV5-1 and TRBV20-1 among them.

Source material: blood. The receptors come from a girl aged 10 to 17 with multiple sclerosis.

The CDR3 sequence: CASSLLEISYEQYF. The CDR3 DNA follows: TGTGCCAGCAGCTTACTCGAAATTTCCTACGAGCAGTACTTC. This chain connects TRBV7-9 to TRBJ2-7, with no clear D. The germline CDR1 and CDR2 sequences are SEHNR and FQNEAQ (reference sequence). This CDR3 has 14 amino acids. V shed 2 bases and J shed 1 base, with 9 bases lying between them.

The gene calls are TRBV13 and TRBJ2-5; D gene ambiguous. The J call may be incorrect, as the DNA end agrees better with TRBJ2-7. CDR1 is PRHDT, CDR2 FYEKMQ, per germline (reference sequence). This CDR3 spans 12 amino acids. Here the CDR3 DNA reads TGTGCCAGCAGCCCCTCGGTCTTCGAGCAGTACTTC. Translation gives CASSPSVFEQYF.

There are many counts of this clonotype. V usage is TRBV29-1 and J usage is TRBJ2-5; tentatively, D is TRBD1 (5 bases). The V and J ends lost 4 bases and 2 bases respectively, with 8 bases between them. In germline, CDR1 is SQVTM, CDR2 ANQGSEA. This CDR3 comprises 12 residues. In nucleotides, the CDR3 is TGCAGCGTTGGACAGACACAAGAGACCCAGTACTTC. Residues: CSVGQTQETQYF.

The rearrangement links TRBV7-6 to TRBJ2-7; 10 bases line up with TRBD2. CDR3 length: 15 amino acids. From germline, CDR1 is SGHVS and CDR2 FNYEAQ. Trimming removed 4 bases from V and 3 bases from J; junction bases left unmatched: 6. The CDR3 bases are TGTGCCAGCAGCTCACTAGCGGGGACTTTCTACGAGCAGTACTTC. Amino acids: CASSSLAGTFYEQYF.

The J gene is TRBJ1-2, the V gene TRBV3-1, with TRBD1 as a possible D gene (6 bases). CDR1 and CDR2 (germline): LGHDT, YNNKEL (reference sequence). V was clipped by 0 bases and J by 2 bases, with 13 bases between them. The length of the CDR3 is 16 residues. This chain's CDR3 is CASSQEWGQGNYGYTF. The CDR3 bases are TGTGCCAGCAGCCAAGAGTGGGGGCAGGGGAACTATGGCTACACCTTC.

This clonotype was seen once. The chain uses TRBV6-5 and TRBJ2-5; D possibly corresponds to TRBD1 (6 bases). This CDR3 comprises 14 residues. V lost 8 bases, J lost 2 bases, and 15 bases lay in between. CDR1 and CDR2 (germline): MNHEY, SVGAGI. The DNA for the CDR3 is TGTGCCAGCGGCAGGGGAGCCCGTCAAGAGACCCAGTACTTC. Translating it yields CASGRGARQETQYF.

The gene calls are TRBV27 and TRBJ1-6; 10 nucleotides agree with TRBD1. CDR1 is MNHEY and CDR2 is SMNVEV in the germline V gene (reference sequence). CDR3 length: 15 residues. Trimming at V came to 4 bases and at J to 10 bases, leaving 7 bases not matched to a gene. The CDR3 DNA reads TGTGCCAGCAGTTCGGGGACAGGGGTAGGATCACCCCTCCACTTT. Translated, it gives CASSSGTGVGSPLHF.

This clonotype was seen once. This chain links TRBV24-1 with TRBJ2-1; D is possibly TRBD1 (5 bases). Germline loops: CDR1 KGHDR, CDR2 SFDVKD. The ends were cut back, 3 bases at V and 9 bases at J, with 17 bases in the middle. CDR3 size: 15 residues. The DNA of the CDR3 is TGTGCCACCAGTGATGGTGGGAAGGGGTGGACTGAGCAGTTCTTC. It translates to CATSDGGKGWTEQFF.

The rearrangement links TRBV10-3 to TRBJ1-1; a weak D match, TRBD1 (6 bases). The germline V gene has CDR1 ENHRY and CDR2 SYGVKD. Deletions cut 0 bases from V and 2 bases from J, with 10 bases between. There are 15 residues in the CDR3. CDR3: CAISESLRGNTEAFF. CDR3 bases: TGTGCCATCAGTGAGTCCCTCAGGGGAAACACTGAAGCTTTCTTT.

The chain joins TRBV30 to TRBJ2-2, with D perhaps matching TRBD1 or TRBD2 (5 bases each). Trimming took off 8 bases at V and 4 bases at J, with 11 bases between the two ends. Germline-derived CDR1 and CDR2 are GTSNPN and SVGIG (reference sequence). The CDR3 loop spans 12 amino acids. DNA of the CDR3: TGTGCCCGTAAGAGGGGCACCGGGGAGCTGTTTTTT. Its translation: CARKRGTGELFF.

The V gene is TRBV15, the J gene TRBJ2-7, with 9 positions matching TRBD1. Unmatched junction bases numbered 8, after V lost 3 bases and J lost 2 bases. The CDR3 loop spans 16 amino acids. CDR1 LNHNV and CDR2 YYDKDF come from the germline V gene (reference sequence). The CDR3 here is CATSRPLGQGPYEQYF. DNA of the CDR3: TGTGCCACCAGCAGGCCCTTAGGACAGGGGCCCTACGAGCAGTACTTC. Filled out from reference TRBV15 and TRBJ2-7, the complete variable domain reads DAMVIQNPRYQVTQFGKPVTLSCSQTLNHNVMYWYQQKSSQAPKLLFHYYDKDFNNEADTPDNFQSRRPNTSFCFLDIRSPGLGDTAMYLCATSRPLGQGPYEQYFGPGTRLTVT.

With respect to this clonotype: The junction does not match germline at one end; this may be a read error. The gene calls are TRBV20-1 and TRBJ2-4, with D perhaps matching TRBD2 (5 bases). The CDR3 totals 14 residues. Germline V CDR1 and CDR2: DFQATT, SNEGSKA (reference sequence). Here the CDR3 DNA reads TGCAGTACTAGAAGCGGTCTAGCCAAAAACATTCAGTACTTC. Translation: CSTRSGLAKNIQYF.

This clonotype was observed a handful of times. V gene TRBV9 combines with J gene TRBJ1-2, with D tentatively TRBD1 (5 bases). V lost 4 bases to trimming and J lost 4 bases, with 14 bases between them. The CDR3 spans 14 residues. Germline loops: CDR1 SGDLS, CDR2 YYNGEE. The DNA of the CDR3 is TGTGCCAGCAGCCCAGATGGGGGAACCTATGGCTACACCTTC. Protein product: CASSPDGGTYGYTF.

With regard to this clonotype: The CDR3 ends on some other residue instead of the conserved phenylalanine or tryptophan, so this is likely a read error. The chain links TRBV20-1 to TRBJ2-1, with TRBD2 matching over 7 bases. The CDR3 consists of 12 residues. The J segment lost 10 bases and the V segment lost 5 bases, leaving 8 bases of the junction unmatched. Germline assignment: CDR1 DFQATT and CDR2 SNEGSKA (reference sequence). The CDR3: CSAESGAGEQFL. The CDR3 DNA reads as TGCAGTGCTGAGAGCGGAGCGGGAGAGCAGTTCTTG.

This chain joins TRBV18 and TRBJ2-1; 7 positions agree with TRBD1. Trimming cost V 2 bases and J 1 base; bases outside gene matches: 2. Germline values: CDR1 KGHSH, CDR2 LQKENI. This CDR3 is 15 amino acids long. The CDR3 nucleotides are TGTGCCAGCTCACCAAAACAGGGGTCCTACAATGAGCAGTTCTTC. Translating it yields CASSPKQGSYNEQFF.

V gene TRBV7-6 combines with J gene TRBJ2-1, with 15 bases identical to TRBD2. J lost 7 bases, V lost 3 bases, and 7 bases had no gene match. Germline CDR1 SGHVS, CDR2 FNYEAQ. CDR3 length: 17 residues. CDR3 protein: CASSFGLAGGQVNEQFF. The DNA of the CDR3 is TGTGCCAGCAGCTTCGGACTAGCGGGAGGGCAAGTTAATGAGCAGTTCTTC.

The chain carries TRBV11-1 and TRBJ2-2; D gene unclear. Germline values: CDR1 SGHAT, CDR2 FQDESV (reference sequence). The CDR3 is made up of 13 amino acids. V gave up 1 base and J gave up 6 bases, with 6 bases separating them. The CDR3 nucleotides are TGTGCCAGCAGCTTAGTATTCGCCGGGGAGCTGTTTTTT. It encodes CASSLVFAGELFF.

The V call is TRBV25-1, the J call TRBJ2-1; TRBD1 matches at 9 bases. This CDR3 has 15 amino acids. Germline V gene data show CDR1 as MGHDK and CDR2 as SYGVNS. V lost 10 bases and J lost 0; bases outside the gene matches: 7. CDR3 amino acids: CATQEQGASYNEQFF. CDR3 DNA: TGTGCCACCCAGGAACAGGGGGCCTCCTACAATGAGCAGTTCTTC.

The chain employs TRBV4-1 and TRBJ2-1, with no clear D. The CDR3 is made up of 16 amino acids. Per the germline V gene, CDR1 is MGHRA and CDR2 is YSYEKL. V shed 4 bases and J shed 6 bases, with 19 bases lying between them. The CDR3 sequence: CASSRMALVGRNEQFF. DNA for the CDR3: TGCGCCAGCAGCCGAATGGCTTTGGTGGGCCGCAATGAGCAGTTCTTC.

This clonotype was counted a single time. This rearrangement joins TRBV27 to TRBJ2-2, with 7 bases aligning to TRBD1. This CDR3 contains 15 residues. Germline loops: CDR1 MNHEY, CDR2 SMNVEV (reference sequence). Trimming removed 5 bases from V and 1 base from J; junction bases left unmatched: 4. The CDR3 is CASSARTGNTGELFF. CDR3 bases: TGTGCCAGCAGTGCACGGACAGGGAACACCGGGGAGCTGTTTTTT.

CDR3 sequence (DNA): TGTGCCATCAGTGCGGGCAGGGAGGGCAATCAGCCCCAGCATTTT. Translated: CAISAGREGNQPQHF. The chain is built from TRBV10-3 and TRBJ1-5, with a tentative D call TRBD1 (5 bases). CDR1 is ENHRY and CDR2 is SYGVKD in the germline V gene. This CDR3 comprises 15 residues. V was shortened by 4 bases and J by 2 bases, with 12 bases between the two germline ends.